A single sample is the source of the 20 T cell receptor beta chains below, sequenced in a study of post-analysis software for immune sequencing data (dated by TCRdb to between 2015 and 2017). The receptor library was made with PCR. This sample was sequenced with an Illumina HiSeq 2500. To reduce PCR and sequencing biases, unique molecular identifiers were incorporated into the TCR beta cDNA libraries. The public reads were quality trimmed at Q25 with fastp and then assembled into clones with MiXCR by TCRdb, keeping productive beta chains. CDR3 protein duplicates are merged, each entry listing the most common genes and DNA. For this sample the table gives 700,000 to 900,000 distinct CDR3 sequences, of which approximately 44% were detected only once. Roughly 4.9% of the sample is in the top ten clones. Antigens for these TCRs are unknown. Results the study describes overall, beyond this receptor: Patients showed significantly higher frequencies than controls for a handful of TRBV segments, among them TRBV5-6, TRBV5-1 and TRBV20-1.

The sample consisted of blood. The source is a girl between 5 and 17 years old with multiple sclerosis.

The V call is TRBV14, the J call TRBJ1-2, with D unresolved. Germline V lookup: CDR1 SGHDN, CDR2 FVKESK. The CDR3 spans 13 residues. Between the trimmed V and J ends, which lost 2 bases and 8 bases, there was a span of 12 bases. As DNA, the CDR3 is TGTGCCAGCAGCCAATTAATGATGAGGGGCTACACCTTC. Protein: CASSQLMMRGYTF.

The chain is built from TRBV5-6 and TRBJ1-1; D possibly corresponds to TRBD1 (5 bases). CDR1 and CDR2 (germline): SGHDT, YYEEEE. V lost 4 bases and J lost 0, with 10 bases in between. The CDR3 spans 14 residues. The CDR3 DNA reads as TGTGCCAGCAGCCCCAGGGAAATGAACACTGAAGCTTTCTTT. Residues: CASSPREMNTEAFF.

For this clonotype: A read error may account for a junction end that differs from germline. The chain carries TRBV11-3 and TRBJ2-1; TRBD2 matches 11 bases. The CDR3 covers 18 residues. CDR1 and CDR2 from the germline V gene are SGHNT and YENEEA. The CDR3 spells CASGLAGGPLSSYNEQFF. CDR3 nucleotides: TGTGCCAGCGGCTTAGCGGGAGGGCCGCTCAGCTCCTACAATGAGCAGTTCTTC.

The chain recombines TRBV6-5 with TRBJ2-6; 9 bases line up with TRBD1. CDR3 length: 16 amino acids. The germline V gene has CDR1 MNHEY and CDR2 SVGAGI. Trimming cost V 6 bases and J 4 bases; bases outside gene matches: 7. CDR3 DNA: TGTGCCAGCAGCCGAGAACAGGGGGCCGGGGCCAACGTCCTGACTTTC. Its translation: CASSREQGAGANVLTF.

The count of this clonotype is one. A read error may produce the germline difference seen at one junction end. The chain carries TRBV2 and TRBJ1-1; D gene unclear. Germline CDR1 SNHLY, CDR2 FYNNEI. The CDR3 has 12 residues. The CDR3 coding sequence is TGTGCCGGCAGTGAGGGTAGAATTGAAGCTTTCTTT. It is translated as CAGSEGRIEAFF. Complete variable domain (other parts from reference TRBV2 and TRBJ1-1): EPEVTQTPSHQVTQMGQEVILRCVPISNHLYFYWYRQILGQKVEFLVSFYNNEISEKSEIFDDQFSVERPDGSNFTLKIRSTKLEDSAMYFCAGSEGRIEAFFGQGTRLTVV.

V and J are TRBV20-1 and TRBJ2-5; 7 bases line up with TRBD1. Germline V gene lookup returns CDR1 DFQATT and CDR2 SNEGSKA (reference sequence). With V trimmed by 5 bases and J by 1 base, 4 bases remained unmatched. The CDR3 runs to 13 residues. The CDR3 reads CSAPGQAQETQYF. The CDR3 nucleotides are TGCAGTGCTCCTGGACAGGCCCAAGAGACCCAGTACTTC.

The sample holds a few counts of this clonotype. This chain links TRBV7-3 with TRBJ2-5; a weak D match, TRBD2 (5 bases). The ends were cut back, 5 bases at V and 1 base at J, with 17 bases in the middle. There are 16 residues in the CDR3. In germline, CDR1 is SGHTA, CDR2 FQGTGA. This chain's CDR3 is CASSPPWERLQETQYF. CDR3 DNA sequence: TGTGCCAGCAGCCCACCATGGGAGCGGCTCCAAGAGACCCAGTACTTC.

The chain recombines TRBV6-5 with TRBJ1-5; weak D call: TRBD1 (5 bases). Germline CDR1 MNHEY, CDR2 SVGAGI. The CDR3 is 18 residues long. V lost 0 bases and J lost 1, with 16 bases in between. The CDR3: CASSYSAGRDPSNQPQHF. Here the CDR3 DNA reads TGTGCCAGCAGTTACTCAGCGGGGCGGGACCCCAGCAATCAGCCCCAGCATTTT.

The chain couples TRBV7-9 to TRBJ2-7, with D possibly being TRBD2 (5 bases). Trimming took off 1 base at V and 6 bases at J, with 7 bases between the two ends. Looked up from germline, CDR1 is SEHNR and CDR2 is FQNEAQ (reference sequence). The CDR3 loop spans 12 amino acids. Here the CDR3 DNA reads TGTGCCAGCAGCTTAGGAGCGGCCGAGCAGTACTTC. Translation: CASSLGAAEQYF. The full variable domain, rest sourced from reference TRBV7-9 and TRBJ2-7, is DTGVSQNPRHKITKRGQNVTFRCDPISEHNRLYWYRQTLGQGPEFLTYFQNEAQLEKSRLLSDRFSAERPKGSFSTLEIQRTEQGDSAMYLCASSLGAAEQYFGPGTRLTVT.

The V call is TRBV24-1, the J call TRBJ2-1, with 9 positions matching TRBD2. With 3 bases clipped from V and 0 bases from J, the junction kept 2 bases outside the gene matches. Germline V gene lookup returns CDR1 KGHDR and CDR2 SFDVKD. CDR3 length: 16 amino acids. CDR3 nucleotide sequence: TGTGCCACCAGTGATGATAGCGGGAGCTCCTACAATGAGCAGTTCTTC. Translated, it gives CATSDDSGSSYNEQFF.

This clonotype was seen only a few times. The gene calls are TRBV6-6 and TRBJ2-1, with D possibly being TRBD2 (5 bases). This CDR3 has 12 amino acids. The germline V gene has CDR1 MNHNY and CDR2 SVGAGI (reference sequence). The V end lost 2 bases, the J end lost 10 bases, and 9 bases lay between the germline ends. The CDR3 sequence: CASSYVGLEQFF. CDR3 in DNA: TGTGCCAGCAGTTACGTAGGACTCGAGCAGTTCTTC.

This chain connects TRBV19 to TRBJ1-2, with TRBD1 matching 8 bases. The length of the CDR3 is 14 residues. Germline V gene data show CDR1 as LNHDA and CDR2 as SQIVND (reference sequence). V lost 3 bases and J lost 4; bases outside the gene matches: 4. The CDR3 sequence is CASSMGQAGYGYTF. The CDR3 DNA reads TGTGCCAGTAGTATGGGACAGGCCGGCTATGGCTACACCTTC. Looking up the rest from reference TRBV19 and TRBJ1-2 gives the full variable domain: DGGITQSPKYLFRKEGQNVTLSCEQNLNHDAMYWYRQDPGQGLRLIYYSQIVNDFQKGDIAEGYSVSREKKESFPLTVTSAQKNPTAFYLCASSMGQAGYGYTFGSGTRLTVV.

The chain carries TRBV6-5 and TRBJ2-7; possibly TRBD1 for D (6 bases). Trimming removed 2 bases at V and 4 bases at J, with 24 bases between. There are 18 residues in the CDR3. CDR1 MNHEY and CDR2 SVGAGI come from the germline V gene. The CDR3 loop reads CASSYPRGYEGEEYEQYF. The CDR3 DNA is TGTGCCAGCAGTTACCCGAGGGGGTACGAGGGAGAGGAGTACGAGCAGTACTTC.

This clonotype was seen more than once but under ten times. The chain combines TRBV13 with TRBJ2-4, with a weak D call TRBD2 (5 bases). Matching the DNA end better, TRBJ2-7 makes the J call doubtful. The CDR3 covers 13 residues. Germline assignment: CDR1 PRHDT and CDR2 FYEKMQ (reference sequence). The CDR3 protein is CASSGGLSGEQYF. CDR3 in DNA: TGTGCCAGCAGCGGCGGGCTCTCGGGCGAGCAGTACTTC.

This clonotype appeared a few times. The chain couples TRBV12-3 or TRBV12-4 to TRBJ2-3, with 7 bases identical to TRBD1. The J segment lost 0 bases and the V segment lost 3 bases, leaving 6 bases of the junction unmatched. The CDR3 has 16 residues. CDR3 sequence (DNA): TGTGCCAGCAGTTTGGCGGACAGGCTTAGCACAGATACGCAGTATTTT. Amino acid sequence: CASSLADRLSTDTQYF.

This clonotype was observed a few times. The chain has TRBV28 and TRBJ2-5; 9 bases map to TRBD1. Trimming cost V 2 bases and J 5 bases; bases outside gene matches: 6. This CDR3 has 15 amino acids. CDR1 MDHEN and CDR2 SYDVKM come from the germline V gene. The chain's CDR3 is CASSLRQGVGETQYF. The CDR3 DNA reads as TGTGCCAGCAGTTTAAGACAGGGGGTCGGGGAGACCCAGTACTTC.

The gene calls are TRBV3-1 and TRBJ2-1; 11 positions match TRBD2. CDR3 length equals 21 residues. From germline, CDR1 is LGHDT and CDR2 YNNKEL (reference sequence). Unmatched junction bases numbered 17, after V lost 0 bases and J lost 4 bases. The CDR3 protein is CASSQDVWDTTGTSGYNEQFF. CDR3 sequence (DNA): TGTGCCAGCAGCCAAGATGTTTGGGACACTACCGGGACTAGCGGTTACAATGAGCAGTTCTTC.

The CDR3 coding sequence is TGCAGCGTTGAAGAGACCAGAGATGAGCAGTTCTTC. This translates into CSVEETRDEQFF. This chain links TRBV29-1 with TRBJ2-1; unclear D gene. Germline CDR1 and CDR2: SQVTM and ANQGSEA. The CDR3 totals 12 residues. V lost 0 bases, J lost 8 bases, and 8 bases lay in between.

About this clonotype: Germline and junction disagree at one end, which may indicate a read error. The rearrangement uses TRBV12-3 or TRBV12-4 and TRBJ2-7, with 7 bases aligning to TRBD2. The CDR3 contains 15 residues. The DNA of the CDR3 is TGTGCCAGCAGCCCCCGGGGCCTAGCGGCCTACGGGCAGTACTTC. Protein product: CASSPRGLAAYGQYF.

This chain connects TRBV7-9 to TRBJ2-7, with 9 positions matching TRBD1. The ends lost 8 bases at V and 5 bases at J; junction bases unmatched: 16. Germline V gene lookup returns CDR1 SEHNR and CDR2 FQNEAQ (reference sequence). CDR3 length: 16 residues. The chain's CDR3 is CASQYQRTGVPHEQYF. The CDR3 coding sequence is TGTGCCAGCCAGTACCAAAGGACAGGGGTGCCGCACGAGCAGTACTTC.